This T cell receptor (beta chain) was found in a study of cytomegalovirus exposure and HLA in healthy donors. Broader study findings: In vitro, a few CMV-associated chains proved specific for CMV antigens. Some V segments, including TRBV6-2 and TRBV6-3, were excluded as indistinguishable. Researchers catalogued 160 or so TCR beta chains as cytomegalovirus-associated.

Nominally healthy donors were sampled, though unrecorded immune exposures were likely. Germline-derived CDR1 and CDR2 are SGHVS and FQNEAQ. V lost 4 bases and J lost 2, with 11 bases in between. This CDR3 is 14 amino acids long. Vbeta (60) and Jbeta (13) primers were used in the PCR. Clones were read by immunoSEQ multiplex PCR, and TCRdb kept only the in-frame ones, dropping some. Among some 66,000 clones listed, approximately 71% were seen once. Comment on this clone: Its target is not known.

Sequenced material: PBMCs. The gene calls are TRBV7-8 and TRBJ2-5; D perhaps matches TRBD2 (6 bases). This sequence originates from a man aged 60 to 69 in good health and CMV-seropositive. The CDR3 DNA reads as TGTGCCAGCAGCTCCATAGCGGCACAAGAGACCCAGTACTTC. This gives the protein CASSSIAAQETQYF.